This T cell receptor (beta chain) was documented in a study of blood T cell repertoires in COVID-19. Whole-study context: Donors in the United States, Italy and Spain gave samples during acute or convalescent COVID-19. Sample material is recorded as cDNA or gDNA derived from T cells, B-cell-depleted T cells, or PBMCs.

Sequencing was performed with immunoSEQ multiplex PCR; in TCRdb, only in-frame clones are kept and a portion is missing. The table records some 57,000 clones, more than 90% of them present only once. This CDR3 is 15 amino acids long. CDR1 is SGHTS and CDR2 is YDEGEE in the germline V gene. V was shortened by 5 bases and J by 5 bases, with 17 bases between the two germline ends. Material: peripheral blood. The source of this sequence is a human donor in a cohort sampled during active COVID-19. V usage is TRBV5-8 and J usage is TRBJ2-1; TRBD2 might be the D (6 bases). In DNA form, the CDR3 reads TGTGCCAGCAGTCCCCGGGGTAGCGGCCACAATGAGCAGTTCTTC. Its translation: CASSPRGSGHNEQFF. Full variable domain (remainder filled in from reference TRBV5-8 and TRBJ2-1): EAGVTQSPTHLIKTRGQQATLRCSPISGHTSVYWYQQALGLGLQFLLWYDEGEERNRGNFPPRFSGRQFPNYSSELNVNALELEDSALYLCASSPRGSGHNEQFFGPGTRLTVL.